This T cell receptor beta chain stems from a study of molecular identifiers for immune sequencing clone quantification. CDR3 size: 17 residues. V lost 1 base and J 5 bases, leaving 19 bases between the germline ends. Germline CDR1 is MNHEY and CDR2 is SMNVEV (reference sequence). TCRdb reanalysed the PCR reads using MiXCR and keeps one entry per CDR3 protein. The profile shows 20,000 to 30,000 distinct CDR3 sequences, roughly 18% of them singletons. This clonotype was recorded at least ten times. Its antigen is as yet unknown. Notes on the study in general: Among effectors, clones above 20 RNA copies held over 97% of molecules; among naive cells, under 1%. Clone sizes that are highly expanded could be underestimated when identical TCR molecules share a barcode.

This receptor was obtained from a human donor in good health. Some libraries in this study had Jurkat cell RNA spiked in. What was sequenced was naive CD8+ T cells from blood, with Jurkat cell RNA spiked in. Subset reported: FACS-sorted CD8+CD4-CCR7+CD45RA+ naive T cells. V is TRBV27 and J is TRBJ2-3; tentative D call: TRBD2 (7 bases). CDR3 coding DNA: TGTGCCAGCAGTTTATTGGGAGGGGGTGGCGGTGAAGATACGCAGTATTTT. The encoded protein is CASSLLGGGGGEDTQYF.